The clone carrying this T cell receptor beta chain came up once. What it recognizes is unknown. Germline is not matched at one junction end, which may reflect a read error. Clones were sequenced by immunoSEQ multiplex PCR, and TCRdb holds only the in-frame ones, with some missing. Of about 70,000 clones in the sample, about 94% were seen once. The sample belongs to a study of graft-versus-host responses after intestinal transplantation. Study information: Anti-thymocyte globulin was used for induction in all recipients, who then took tacrolimus and steroids for two to four years. Study conclusions and caveats: GvH clones were found in recipient marrow; some appeared first in ileum or blood.

CDR3 length: 14 residues. CDR1 is SQVTM, CDR2 ANQGSEA, per germline. The chain carries TRBV29-1 and TRBJ2-7; tentatively, D is TRBD2 (6 bases). The specimen comprised unstimulated CD8+ T cells sorted from spleen or lymph node cells, sampled before intestinal transplant. This clonotype was sampled from a human donor who received an intestinal transplant. CDR3 in DNA: TGCAGCGTAGAAGAGGGGCGTCGAGCGGGCGAGCAGTACTTC. This sequence encodes CSVEEGRRAGEQYF.